A selection of T cell receptor beta chains follows, all from one sample in a study of cytomegalovirus exposure and HLA in healthy donors. TCRdb keeps only in-frame clones here, not all; method: immunoSEQ multiplex PCR. The data hold 250,000 to 300,000 clones, with 90% observed a single time. The sample consisted of PBMCs. Receptors originate from a woman aged 18-35 years in good health and CMV-seronegative. The CDR3 runs from the conserved cysteine through the conserved F or W. The D gene is left open where the match is weak. Size is omitted from some rows. Given values are once, few, many or a class for expanded clones.

j_call: TRBJ1-2; clone_size: NA; d_call: TRBD1; v_call: TRBV5-4; cdr3_nt: TGTGCCAGCAGCCTCCGTGGAACAGGGGGCGCGGGTGGCTACACCTTC; cdr3_aa: CASSLRGTGGAGGYTF
j_call: TRBJ2-3; clone_size: NA; d_call: NA; v_call: TRBV6-1; cdr3_nt: TGTGCCAGCAGCCAGGACTGGAGCACAGATACGCAGTATTTT; cdr3_aa: CASSQDWSTDTQYF
j_call: TRBJ2-3; clone_size: NA; d_call: TRBD1; v_call: TRBV10-3; cdr3_nt: TGTGCCATCAGTGATTCCGGGACAGGGGGCGAGGACACAGATACGCAGTATTTT; cdr3_aa: CAISDSGTGGEDTDTQYF
j_call: TRBJ2-4; clone_size: once; d_call: NA; v_call: TRBV25-1; cdr3_nt: TGTGCCAGCAGAACCCGAGACATTCAGTACTTC; cdr3_aa: CASRTRDIQYF
j_call: TRBJ2-5; clone_size: NA; d_call: TRBD2; v_call: TRBV9; cdr3_nt: TGTGCCAGCAGCGCAGGGACTAGCGGGGGGGCCGTCCAAGAGACCCAGTACTTC; cdr3_aa: CASSAGTSGGAVQETQYF
j_call: TRBJ2-5; clone_size: NA; d_call: TRBD2; v_call: TRBV9; cdr3_nt: TGTGCCAGCAGCGGGCCGCTAGCGGGGGGGGACCAAGAGACCCAGTACTTC; cdr3_aa: CASSGPLAGGDQETQYF
j_call: TRBJ2-3; clone_size: NA; d_call: TRBD2; v_call: TRBV6-5; cdr3_nt: TGTGCCAGCAGTTACGATGGCGGGGGGAACACAGATACGCAGTATTTT; cdr3_aa: CASSYDGGGNTDTQYF
j_call: TRBJ1-6; clone_size: NA; d_call: NA; v_call: TRBV30; cdr3_nt: TGTGCCTGGAGTCGTCGGGACTACTCACCCCTCCACTTT; cdr3_aa: CAWSRRDYSPLHF
j_call: TRBJ1-4; clone_size: NA; d_call: NA; v_call: TRBV5-1; cdr3_nt: TGCGCCAGCGGAAGGGGACACTCTAATGAAAAACTGTTTTTT; cdr3_aa: CASGRGHSNEKLFF
j_call: TRBJ1-4; clone_size: NA; d_call: NA; v_call: TRBV11-2; cdr3_nt: TGTGCCAGCAGCTTCTGGGGCGGAGAATATGAAAAACTGTTTTTT; cdr3_aa: CASSFWGGEYEKLFF
j_call: TRBJ2-5; clone_size: NA; d_call: TRBD1; v_call: TRBV10-2; cdr3_nt: TGCGCCACCATGGGGGACAGGGCGGTCGAGACCCAGTACTTC; cdr3_aa: CATMGDRAVETQYF
j_call: TRBJ2-5; clone_size: NA; d_call: NA; v_call: TRBV6-1; cdr3_nt: TGTGCCAGCAGATGGGGGGATACCTTGGAGACCCAGTACTTC; cdr3_aa: CASRWGDTLETQYF
j_call: TRBJ2-5; clone_size: NA; d_call: NA; v_call: TRBV5-1; cdr3_nt: TGCGCCAGCAGCCGCGAGCAGGGTGCCAGGATTAGTGAGACCCAGTACTTC; cdr3_aa: CASSREQGARISETQYF
j_call: TRBJ2-5; clone_size: few; d_call: TRBD2; v_call: TRBV14; cdr3_nt: TGTGCCAGCACCCCCGGGACTAGCGGGGGACTCCAAGAGACCCAGTACTTC; cdr3_aa: CASTPGTSGGLQETQYF
j_call: TRBJ1-1; clone_size: once; d_call: NA; v_call: TRBV29-1; cdr3_nt: TGCAGCGTTGAGGGGGGGCTGACTGAAGCTTTCTTT; cdr3_aa: CSVEGGLTEAFF
j_call: TRBJ1-2; clone_size: NA; d_call: TRBD1; v_call: TRBV28; cdr3_nt: TGTGCCAGCAGATCCCCGGGACAGGGGGATGGCTACACCTTC; cdr3_aa: CASRSPGQGDGYTF
j_call: TRBJ2-2; clone_size: once; d_call: TRBD1; v_call: TRBV7-2; cdr3_nt: TGTGCCAGCAGCTGGGGGTACGACAGGGGGAAGGCCGGGGAGCTGTTTTTT; cdr3_aa: CASSWGYDRGKAGELFF
j_call: TRBJ1-5; clone_size: NA; d_call: NA; v_call: TRBV19; cdr3_nt: TGTGCCAGTAGCACAGGGCTTAGCAATCAGCCCCAGCATTTT; cdr3_aa: CASSTGLSNQPQHF
j_call: TRBJ1-6; clone_size: NA; d_call: TRBD1; v_call: TRBV28; cdr3_nt: TGTGCCAGCAGTTTAGGCCGGTGGGGACAGGGGGCATCACCCCTCCACTTT; cdr3_aa: CASSLGRWGQGASPLHF
j_call: TRBJ1-2; clone_size: NA; d_call: TRBD1; v_call: TRBV7-8; cdr3_nt: TGTGCCAGCAGCCGTACAGGGGAGATTTTTGGCTACACCTTC; cdr3_aa: CASSRTGEIFGYTF
j_call: TRBJ1-1; clone_size: NA; d_call: TRBD1; v_call: TRBV18; cdr3_nt: TGTGCCAGCTCACCACCTAACCAAGTAATGACAGGGACGGCTTTCTTT; cdr3_aa: CASSPPNQVMTGTAFF
j_call: TRBJ1-1; clone_size: NA; d_call: TRBD1; v_call: TRBV4-1; cdr3_nt: TGCGCCAGCAGCCAACTAGGGACAGCGAACACTGAAGCTTTCTTT; cdr3_aa: CASSQLGTANTEAFF
j_call: TRBJ2-7; clone_size: NA; d_call: TRBD1; v_call: TRBV9; cdr3_nt: TGTGCCAGCAGCGACCTACCGACAGGGAACCCCAACCAGTACTTC; cdr3_aa: CASSDLPTGNPNQYF
j_call: TRBJ2-1; clone_size: NA; d_call: TRBD2; v_call: TRBV11-2; cdr3_nt: TGTGCCAGCAGCTTAGGCGGGAGGGAGCAGTTCTTC; cdr3_aa: CASSLGGREQFF
j_call: TRBJ1-3; clone_size: NA; d_call: NA; v_call: TRBV5-4; cdr3_nt: TGTGCCAGCAGCTTCACAGCCGCCTCTGGAAACACCATATATTTT; cdr3_aa: CASSFTAASGNTIYF
j_call: TRBJ1-5; clone_size: few; d_call: NA; v_call: TRBV6-6; cdr3_nt: TGTGCCAGCAGCCGCCAGGGCAATCAGCCCCAGCATTTT; cdr3_aa: CASSRQGNQPQHF
j_call: TRBJ2-7; clone_size: NA; d_call: NA; v_call: TRBV27; cdr3_nt: TGTGCCAGCAATTGGAAGGGGGGGGCCTACGAGCAGTACTTC; cdr3_aa: CASNWKGGAYEQYF
j_call: TRBJ2-7; clone_size: NA; d_call: NA; v_call: TRBV27; cdr3_nt: TGTGCCAGCAGTACGAGTCTGAACGAGCAGTACTTC; cdr3_aa: CASSTSLNEQYF
j_call: TRBJ2-2; clone_size: once; d_call: TRBD2; v_call: TRBV27; cdr3_nt: TGTACCAGCAGTTTAACCCCCGTTGGGGGAGGGTTGACCGGGGAGCTGTTTTTT; cdr3_aa: CTSSLTPVGGGLTGELFF
j_call: TRBJ1-6; clone_size: few; d_call: NA; v_call: TRBV5-1; cdr3_nt: TGCGCCAGCAGCTTGTCACAGCCAAATTCACCCCTCCACTTT; cdr3_aa: CASSLSQPNSPLHF
j_call: TRBJ1-2; clone_size: NA; d_call: NA; v_call: TRBV29-1; cdr3_nt: TGCAGCGTTGACAGTTCTAACTATGGCTACACCTTC; cdr3_aa: CSVDSSNYGYTF
j_call: TRBJ2-2; clone_size: NA; d_call: TRBD2; v_call: TRBV6-6; cdr3_nt: TGTGCCAGCAGTTCCCTCAGACTAGCGGGGCACGGGGAGCTGTTTTTT; cdr3_aa: CASSSLRLAGHGELFF
j_call: TRBJ2-5; clone_size: NA; d_call: NA; v_call: TRBV30; cdr3_nt: TGTGCCTGGAGTTGGAAGGATTTTTTCAGGCCCCAGTACTTC; cdr3_aa: CAWSWKDFFRPQYF
j_call: TRBJ1-6; clone_size: NA; d_call: TRBD1; v_call: TRBV2; cdr3_nt: TGTGCCAGCAGTGACGTGGGACAGGGCTCTGGTTCACCCCTCCACTTT; cdr3_aa: CASSDVGQGSGSPLHF
j_call: TRBJ2-2; clone_size: NA; d_call: NA; v_call: TRBV7-9; cdr3_nt: TGTGCCAGCAGCCCCCAGGGAGGGACAAAGGGCGCCGGGGAGCTGTTTTTT; cdr3_aa: CASSPQGGTKGAGELFF
j_call: TRBJ2-5; clone_size: NA; d_call: NA; v_call: TRBV7-9; cdr3_nt: TGTGCCAGCAGCTTAGTGGGTTTACCCGGGGAGACCCAGTACTTC; cdr3_aa: CASSLVGLPGETQYF
j_call: TRBJ1-1; clone_size: NA; d_call: NA; v_call: TRBV7-2; cdr3_nt: TGTGCCAGCAGTCCAGGGTTCACTGAAGCTTTCTTT; cdr3_aa: CASSPGFTEAFF
j_call: TRBJ1-1; clone_size: once; d_call: TRBD1; v_call: TRBV27; cdr3_nt: TGTGCCAGCAGCAAGGACAGGAGGGACACTGAAGCTTTCTTT; cdr3_aa: CASSKDRRDTEAFF
j_call: TRBJ2-7; clone_size: once; d_call: NA; v_call: TRBV4-1; cdr3_nt: TGCGCCAGCAGCTCACCGGGACACTTCTACGAGCAGTACTTC; cdr3_aa: CASSSPGHFYEQYF